The present TCR beta chain was sequenced within a study of cytotoxic CD8 clonotypes in ibrutinib-treated CLL. Overall study findings and caveats: The study sampled sustained-remission and progressing patients at different times. Clonality increased at ibrutinib response and stayed stable in sustained remission. At progression, however, it fell back toward baseline. Exceeding age-matched healthy donors, baseline clonality also tracked the counts of circulating CD8+ T cells.

This CDR3 is 13 amino acids long. Per the germline V gene, CDR1 is MNHEY and CDR2 is SVGAGI. Trimming stripped 6 bases from V and 7 bases from J, with 13 bases between. Investigators sought sequencing depths of between 1 in 200,000 and 1 in 1 million T cells. Sequencing was performed with immunoSEQ multiplex PCR; in TCRdb, only in-frame clones are kept and a portion is missing. Counted here are hundreds of thousands of clones, about 77% occurring once; the ten biggest clones make up under 8.5%. Details on this clone: The antigen is unknown.

The sample here was PBMCs, taken before ibrutinib treatment. V usage is TRBV6-5 and J usage is TRBJ2-1; D uncertain. This clonotype was sampled from a human donor with chronic lymphocytic leukemia. The CDR3, as DNA: TGTGCCAGCAGACCCGTCGGCTTTAATGAGCAGTTCTTC. This gives the protein CASRPVGFNEQFF.